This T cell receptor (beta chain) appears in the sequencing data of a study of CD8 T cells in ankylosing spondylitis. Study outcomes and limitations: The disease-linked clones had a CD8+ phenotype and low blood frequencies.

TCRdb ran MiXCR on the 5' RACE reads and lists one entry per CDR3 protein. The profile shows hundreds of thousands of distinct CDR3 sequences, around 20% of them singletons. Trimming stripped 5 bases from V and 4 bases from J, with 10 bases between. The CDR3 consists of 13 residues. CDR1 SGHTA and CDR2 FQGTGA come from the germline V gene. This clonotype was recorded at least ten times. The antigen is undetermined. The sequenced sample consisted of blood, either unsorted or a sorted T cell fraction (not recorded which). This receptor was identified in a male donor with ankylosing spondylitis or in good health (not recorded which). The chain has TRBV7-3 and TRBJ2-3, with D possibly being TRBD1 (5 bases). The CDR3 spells CASSMQGADTQYF. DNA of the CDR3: TGTGCCAGCAGCATGCAAGGGGCAGATACGCAGTATTTT.